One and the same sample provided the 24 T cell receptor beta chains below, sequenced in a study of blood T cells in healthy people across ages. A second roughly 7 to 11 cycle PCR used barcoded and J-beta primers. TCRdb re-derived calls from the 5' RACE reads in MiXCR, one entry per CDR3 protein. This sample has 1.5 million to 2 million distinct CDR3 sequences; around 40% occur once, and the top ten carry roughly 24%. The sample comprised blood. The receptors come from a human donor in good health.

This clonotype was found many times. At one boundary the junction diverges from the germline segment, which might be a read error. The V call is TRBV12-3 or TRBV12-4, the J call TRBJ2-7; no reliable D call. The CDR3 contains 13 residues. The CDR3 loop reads CASSLGYSYEQYF. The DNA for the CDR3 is TGTGCCAGCAGCTTAGGATACTCCTACGAGCAGTACTTC.

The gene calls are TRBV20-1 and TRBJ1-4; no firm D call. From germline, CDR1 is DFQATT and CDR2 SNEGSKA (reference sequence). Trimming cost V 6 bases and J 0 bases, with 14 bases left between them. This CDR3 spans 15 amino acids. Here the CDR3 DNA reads TGCAGTGCGAGGCGGCAGATAGCAACTAATGAAAAACTGTTTTTT. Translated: CSARRQIATNEKLFF.

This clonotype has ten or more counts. The CDR3 DNA follows: TGCAGCGTTGCTGGATCACAGGGGACCCAGTACTTC. Its protein is CSVAGSQGTQYF. The genes are TRBV29-1 and TRBJ2-5; tentative D call: TRBD1 (6 bases). CDR1 SQVTM and CDR2 ANQGSEA come from the germline V gene. The V gene lost 4 bases and the J gene lost 7 bases, with 13 bases spanning the gap. The CDR3 runs 12 residues.

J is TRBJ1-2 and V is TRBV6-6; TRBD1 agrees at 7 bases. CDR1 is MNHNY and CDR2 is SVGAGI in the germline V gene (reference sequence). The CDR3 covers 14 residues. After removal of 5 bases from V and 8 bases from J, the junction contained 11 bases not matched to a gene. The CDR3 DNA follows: TGTGCCAGCAGTCTAGAAGAGGGGGCGGACGGCTACACCTTC. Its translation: CASSLEEGADGYTF.

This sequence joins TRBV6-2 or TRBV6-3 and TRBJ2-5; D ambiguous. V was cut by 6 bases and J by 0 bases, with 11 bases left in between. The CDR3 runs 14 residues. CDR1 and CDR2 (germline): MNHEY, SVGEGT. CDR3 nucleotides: TGTGCCAGCAGCAAAAATAGGGACCAAGAGACCCAGTACTTC. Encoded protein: CASSKNRDQETQYF.

Written as DNA, the CDR3 is TGCAGTGCTAGGACCCTCAGCGGGGGGGCCAATGAGCAGTTCTTC. Its protein is CSARTLSGGANEQFF. The rearrangement links TRBV20-1 to TRBJ2-1; 10 positions match TRBD2. CDR1 DFQATT and CDR2 SNEGSKA come from the germline V gene (reference sequence). This CDR3 contains 15 residues. The trim removed 3 bases at V and 6 bases at J, leaving 8 bases unmatched.

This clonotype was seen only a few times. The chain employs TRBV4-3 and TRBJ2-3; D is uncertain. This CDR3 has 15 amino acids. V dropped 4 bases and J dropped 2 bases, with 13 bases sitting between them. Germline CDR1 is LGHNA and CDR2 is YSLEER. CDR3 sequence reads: CASSPSGSLTDTQYF. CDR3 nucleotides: TGCGCCAGCAGCCCTTCCGGCTCCCTCACAGATACGCAGTATTTT.

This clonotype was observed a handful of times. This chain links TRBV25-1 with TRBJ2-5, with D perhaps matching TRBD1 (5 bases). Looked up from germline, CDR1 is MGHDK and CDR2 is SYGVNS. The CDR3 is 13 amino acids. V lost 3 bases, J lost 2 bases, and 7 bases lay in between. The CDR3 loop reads CASSDRQQETQYF. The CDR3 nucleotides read TGTGCCAGCAGTGACCGACAGCAAGAGACCCAGTACTTC.

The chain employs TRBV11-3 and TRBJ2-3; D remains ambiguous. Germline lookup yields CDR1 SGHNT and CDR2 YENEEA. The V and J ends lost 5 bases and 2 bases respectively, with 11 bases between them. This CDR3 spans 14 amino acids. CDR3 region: CASSTLADTDTQYF. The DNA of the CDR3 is TGTGCCAGCAGCACTTTGGCAGACACAGATACGCAGTATTTT.

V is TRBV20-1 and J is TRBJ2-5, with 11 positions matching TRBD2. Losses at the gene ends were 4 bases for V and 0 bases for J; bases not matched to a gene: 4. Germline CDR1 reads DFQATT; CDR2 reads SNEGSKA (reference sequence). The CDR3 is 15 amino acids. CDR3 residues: CSAITSGGHQETQYF. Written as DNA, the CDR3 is TGCAGTGCTATTACTAGCGGGGGCCACCAAGAGACCCAGTACTTC.

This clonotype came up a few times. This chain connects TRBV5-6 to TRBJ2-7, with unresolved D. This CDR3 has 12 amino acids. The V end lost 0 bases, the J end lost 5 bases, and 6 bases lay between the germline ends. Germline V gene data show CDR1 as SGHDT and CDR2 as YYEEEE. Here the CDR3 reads CASSLVKNEQYF. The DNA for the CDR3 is TGTGCCAGCAGCTTGGTTAAAAACGAGCAGTACTTC.

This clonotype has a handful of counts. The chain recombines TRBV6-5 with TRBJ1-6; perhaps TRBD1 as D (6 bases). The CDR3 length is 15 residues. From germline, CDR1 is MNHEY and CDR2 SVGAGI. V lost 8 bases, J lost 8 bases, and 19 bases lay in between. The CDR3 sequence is CASADLTGLDSPLHF. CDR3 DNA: TGTGCCAGCGCCGACCTTACAGGGTTAGATTCACCCCTCCACTTT.

The CDR3, as DNA: TGTGCCAGCACTAAAACCTGGAGGCGCCTGGGTGGCTACACCTTC. Its translation: CASTKTWRRLGGYTF. The chain recombines TRBV6-2 or TRBV6-3 with TRBJ1-2; D is unresolved. The V and J ends lost 7 bases and 7 bases respectively, with 22 bases between them. The V gene's germline CDR1 is MNHEY and CDR2 SVGEGT. The CDR3 is 15 residues long.

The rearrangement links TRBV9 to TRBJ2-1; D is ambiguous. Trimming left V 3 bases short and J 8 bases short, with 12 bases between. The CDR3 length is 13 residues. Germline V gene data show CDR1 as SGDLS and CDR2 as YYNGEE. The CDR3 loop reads CASSAYGFHEQFF. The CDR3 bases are TGTGCCAGCAGCGCGTACGGGTTTCATGAGCAGTTCTTC.

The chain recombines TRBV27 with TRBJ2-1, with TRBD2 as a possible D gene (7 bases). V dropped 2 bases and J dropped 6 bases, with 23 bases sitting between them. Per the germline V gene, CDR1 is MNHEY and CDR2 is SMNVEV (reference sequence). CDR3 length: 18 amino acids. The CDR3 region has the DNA TGTGCCAGCAGTTTACCATGGCGCGGGGGCCTCCCCGTCAATGAGCAGTTCTTC. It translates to CASSLPWRGGLPVNEQFF.

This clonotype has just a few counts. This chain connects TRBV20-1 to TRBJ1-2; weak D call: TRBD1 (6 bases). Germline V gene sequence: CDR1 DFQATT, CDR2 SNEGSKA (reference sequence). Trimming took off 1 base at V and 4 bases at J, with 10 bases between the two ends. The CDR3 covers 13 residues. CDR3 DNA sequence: TGCAGTGCTAGAGGGACAGAAGTCTATGGCTACACCTTC. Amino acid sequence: CSARGTEVYGYTF.

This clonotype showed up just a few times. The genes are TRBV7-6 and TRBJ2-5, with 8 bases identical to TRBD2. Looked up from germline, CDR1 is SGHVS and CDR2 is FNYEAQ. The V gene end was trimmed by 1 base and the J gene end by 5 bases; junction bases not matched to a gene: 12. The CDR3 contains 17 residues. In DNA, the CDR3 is TGTGCCAGCAGCTTAGAGGCGAGCGGGGGCCTCCTGGAGACCCAGTACTTC. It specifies CASSLEASGGLLETQYF.

The CDR3: CASSFDSAADTQYF. The CDR3 coding sequence is TGCGCCAGCAGCTTCGACAGCGCCGCTGATACGCAGTATTTT. The rearrangement joins TRBV5-1 to TRBJ2-3; maybe TRBD1 (5 bases). The CDR3 runs 14 residues. Germline values: CDR1 SGHRS, CDR2 YFSETQ. The V end lost 2 bases, the J end lost 6 bases, and 13 bases lay between the germline ends.

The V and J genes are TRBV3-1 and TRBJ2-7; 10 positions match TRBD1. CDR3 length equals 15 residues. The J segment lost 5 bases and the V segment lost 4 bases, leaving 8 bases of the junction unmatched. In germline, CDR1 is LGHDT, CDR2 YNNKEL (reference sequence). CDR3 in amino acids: CASSPMTGGFHEQYF. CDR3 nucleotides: TGTGCCAGCAGCCCCATGACAGGGGGCTTCCACGAGCAGTACTTC.

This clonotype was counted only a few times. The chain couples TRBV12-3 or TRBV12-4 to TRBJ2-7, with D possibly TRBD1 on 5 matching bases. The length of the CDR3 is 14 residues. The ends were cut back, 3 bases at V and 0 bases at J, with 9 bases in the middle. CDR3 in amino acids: CASSFMDISYEQYF. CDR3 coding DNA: TGTGCCAGCAGTTTTATGGACATCTCCTACGAGCAGTACTTC.

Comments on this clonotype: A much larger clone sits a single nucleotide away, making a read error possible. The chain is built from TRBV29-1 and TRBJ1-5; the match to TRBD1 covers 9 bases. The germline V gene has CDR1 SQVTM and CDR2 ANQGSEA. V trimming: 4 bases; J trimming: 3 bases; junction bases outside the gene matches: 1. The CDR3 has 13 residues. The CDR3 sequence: CSVGDRANQPQHF. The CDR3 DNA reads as TGCAGCGTTGGGGACAGGGCCAATCAGCCCCAGCATTTT.

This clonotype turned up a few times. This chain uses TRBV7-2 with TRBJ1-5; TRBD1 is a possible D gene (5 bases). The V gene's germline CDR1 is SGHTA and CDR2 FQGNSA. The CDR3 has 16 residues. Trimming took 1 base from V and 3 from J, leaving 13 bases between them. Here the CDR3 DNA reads TGTGCCAGCAGCTTAGTCGGCAGGGCCTACAATCAGCCCCAGCATTTT. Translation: CASSLVGRAYNQPQHF.

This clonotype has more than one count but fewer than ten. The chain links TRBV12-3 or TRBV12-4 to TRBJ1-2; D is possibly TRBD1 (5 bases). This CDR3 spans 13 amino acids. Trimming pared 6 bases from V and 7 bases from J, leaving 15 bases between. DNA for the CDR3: TGTGCCAGCAGCTTGGGACCGAGCTGTGGCTACACCTTC. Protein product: CASSLGPSCGYTF.

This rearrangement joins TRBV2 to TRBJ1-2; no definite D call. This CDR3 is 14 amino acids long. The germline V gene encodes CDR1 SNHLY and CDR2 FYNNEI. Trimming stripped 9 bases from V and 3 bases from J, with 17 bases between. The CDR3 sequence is CASTPRAVDYGYTF. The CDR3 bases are TGTGCCAGTACACCTCGGGCTGTTGACTATGGCTACACCTTC.